This T cell receptor (beta chain) emerged from a study of blood T cell repertoires in COVID-19. The wider study: From the United States, Italy and Spain came samples of acute and convalescent COVID-19.

The CDR3 is 15 residues long. V was shortened by 6 bases and J by 0 bases, with 12 bases between the two germline ends. CDR1 is MNHEY, CDR2 SMNVEV, per germline (reference sequence). The authors' processing: How many nucleated cells were present was estimated from reference gene primer amplification. The protocol was immunoSEQ multiplex PCR, while the TCRdb copy is restricted to in-frame clones and leaves out a portion. The DNA was the basis for D and trimming; V, J and clone size are from that table. Of some 42,000 clones listed, roughly three quarters were seen once; the top ten hold about a quarter.

Sequenced input: peripheral blood. The chain employs TRBV27 and TRBJ2-1, with D unclear. The TCR originated in an elderly man with acute or convalescent COVID-19. The CDR3 coding sequence is TGTGCCAGCAGACAGACGGTTTACTCCTACAATGAGCAGTTCTTC. Translating it yields CASRQTVYSYNEQFF.